This TCR beta chain originates from a study of blood T cell repertoires in COVID-19. Turning to the study itself: Acute and convalescent COVID-19 samples came from the United States, Italy and Spain.

Per the authors' pipeline: Amplification with reference gene primers provided the estimates of nucleated cell counts. TCRdb keeps only in-frame clones here, not all; method: immunoSEQ multiplex PCR. Clone size and the V and J calls come from that table; the DNA yielded D and trimming. The sample has roughly 120,000 clones; 90% are singletons. The TCR was taken from a woman aged 55-69 years with COVID-19, enrolled during active disease. The specimen sequenced was peripheral blood.

This CDR3 is CASSPKQFQALHF. In DNA, the CDR3 is TGTGCCAGCAGCCCAAAACAGTTCCAGGCCCTCCACTTT. This sequence joins TRBV3-1 (or the pseudogene TRBV3-2) and TRBJ1-6; no clear D. Trimming stripped 4 bases from V and 14 bases from J, with 15 bases between. In germline, CDR1 is LGHDT, CDR2 YNNKEL (reference sequence). This CDR3 comprises 13 residues.